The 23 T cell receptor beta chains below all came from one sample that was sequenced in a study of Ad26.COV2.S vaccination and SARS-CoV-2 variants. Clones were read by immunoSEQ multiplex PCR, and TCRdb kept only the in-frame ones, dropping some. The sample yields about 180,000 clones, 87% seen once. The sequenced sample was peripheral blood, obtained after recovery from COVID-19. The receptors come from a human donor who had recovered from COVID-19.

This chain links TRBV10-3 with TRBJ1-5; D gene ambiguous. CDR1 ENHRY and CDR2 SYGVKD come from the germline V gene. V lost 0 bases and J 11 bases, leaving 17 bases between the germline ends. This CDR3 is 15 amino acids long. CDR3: CAISESHTSSLAQHF. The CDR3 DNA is TGTGCCATCAGTGAGTCCCACACGAGTTCTTTGGCCCAGCATTTT.

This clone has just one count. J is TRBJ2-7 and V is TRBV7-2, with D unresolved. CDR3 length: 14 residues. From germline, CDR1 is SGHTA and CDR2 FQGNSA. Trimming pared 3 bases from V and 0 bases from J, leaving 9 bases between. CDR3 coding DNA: TGTGCCAGCAGCTTCGGCGTTAGCTCCTACGAGCAGTACTTC. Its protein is CASSFGVSSYEQYF. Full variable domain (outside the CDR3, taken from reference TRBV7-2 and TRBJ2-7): GAGVSQSPSNKVTEKGKDVELRCDPISGHTALYWYRQSLGQGLEFLIYFQGNSAPDKSGLPSDRFSAERTGGSVSTLTIQRTQQEDSAVYLCASSFGVSSYEQYFGPGTRLTVT.

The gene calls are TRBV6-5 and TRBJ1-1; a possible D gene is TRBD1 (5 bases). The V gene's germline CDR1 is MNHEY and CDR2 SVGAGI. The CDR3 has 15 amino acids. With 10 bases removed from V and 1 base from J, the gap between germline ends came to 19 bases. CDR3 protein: CATTRGGTENTEAFF. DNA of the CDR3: TGTGCCACCACGCGAGGCGGGACGGAGAACACTGAAGCTTTCTTT.

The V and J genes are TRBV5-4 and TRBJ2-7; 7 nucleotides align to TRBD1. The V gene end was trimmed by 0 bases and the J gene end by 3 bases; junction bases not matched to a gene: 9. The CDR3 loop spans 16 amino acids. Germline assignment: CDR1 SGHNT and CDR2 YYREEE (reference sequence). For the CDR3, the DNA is TGTGCCAGCAGCTTGGGACCGGAACAGGGGATCTACGAGCAGTACTTC. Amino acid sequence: CASSLGPEQGIYEQYF.

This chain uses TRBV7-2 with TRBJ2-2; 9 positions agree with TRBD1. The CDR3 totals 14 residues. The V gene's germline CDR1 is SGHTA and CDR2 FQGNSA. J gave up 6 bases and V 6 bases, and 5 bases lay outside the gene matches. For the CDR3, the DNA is TGTGCCAGCAGTCCGACAGGGGGATCCGGGGAGCTGTTTTTT. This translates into CASSPTGGSGELFF.

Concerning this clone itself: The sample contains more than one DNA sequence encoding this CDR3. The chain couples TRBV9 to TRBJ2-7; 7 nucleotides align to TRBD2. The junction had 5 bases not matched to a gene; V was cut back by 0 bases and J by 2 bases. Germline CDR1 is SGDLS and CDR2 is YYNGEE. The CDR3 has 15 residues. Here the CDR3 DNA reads TGTGCCAGCAGCGTAGGGGTGGGAGGGCCCTACGAGCAGTACTTC. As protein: CASSVGVGGPYEQYF.

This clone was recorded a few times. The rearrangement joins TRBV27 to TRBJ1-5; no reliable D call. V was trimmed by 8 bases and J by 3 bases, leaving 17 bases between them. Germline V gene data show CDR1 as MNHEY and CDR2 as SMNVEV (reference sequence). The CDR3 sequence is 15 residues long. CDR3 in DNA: TGTGCCAGCTCCCCGGGCGGGTCTTTCAATCAGCCCCAGCATTTT. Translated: CASSPGGSFNQPQHF.

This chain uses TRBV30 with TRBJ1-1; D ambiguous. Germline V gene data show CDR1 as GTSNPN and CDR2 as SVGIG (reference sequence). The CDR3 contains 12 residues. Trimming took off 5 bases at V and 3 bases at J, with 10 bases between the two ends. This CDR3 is CAWSDGYTEAFF. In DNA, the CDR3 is TGTGCCTGGTCGGACGGTTACACTGAAGCTTTCTTT.

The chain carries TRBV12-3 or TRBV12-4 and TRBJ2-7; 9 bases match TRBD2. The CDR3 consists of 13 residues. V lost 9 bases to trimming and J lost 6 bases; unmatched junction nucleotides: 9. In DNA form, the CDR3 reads TGTGCCAGGACTAGCGGCGCTCCGGGCGAGCAGTACTTC. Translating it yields CARTSGAPGEQYF.

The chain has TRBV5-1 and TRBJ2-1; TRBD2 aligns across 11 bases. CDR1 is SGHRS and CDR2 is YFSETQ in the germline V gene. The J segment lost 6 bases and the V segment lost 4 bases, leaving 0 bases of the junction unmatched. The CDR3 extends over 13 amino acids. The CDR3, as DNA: TGCGCCAGCAGCGGGACTAGCGGCAATGAGCAGTTCTTC. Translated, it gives CASSGTSGNEQFF.

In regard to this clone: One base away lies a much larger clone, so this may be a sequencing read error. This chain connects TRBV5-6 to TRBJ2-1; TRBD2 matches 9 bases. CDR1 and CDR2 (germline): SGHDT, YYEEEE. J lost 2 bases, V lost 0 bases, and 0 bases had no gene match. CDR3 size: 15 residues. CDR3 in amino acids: CASSLGLAAYNEQFF. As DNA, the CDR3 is TGTGCCAGCAGCTTGGGACTAGCGGCCTACAATGAGCAGTTCTTC.

CDR3 DNA: TGTGCCAGCAGTCTTAGAAGCTCCTACGAGCAGTACTTC. Encoded protein: CASSLRSSYEQYF. V gene TRBV28 combines with J gene TRBJ2-7, with D uncertain. CDR3 size: 13 residues. The V end lost 5 bases, the J end lost 0 bases, and 8 bases lay between the germline ends. Germline loops: CDR1 MDHEN, CDR2 SYDVKM.

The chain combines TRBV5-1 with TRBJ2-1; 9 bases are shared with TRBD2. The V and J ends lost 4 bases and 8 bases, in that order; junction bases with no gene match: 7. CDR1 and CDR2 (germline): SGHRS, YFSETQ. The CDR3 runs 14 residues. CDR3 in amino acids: CASSTGLASDEQFF. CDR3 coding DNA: TGCGCCAGCAGCACCGGACTAGCGAGCGATGAGCAGTTCTTC.

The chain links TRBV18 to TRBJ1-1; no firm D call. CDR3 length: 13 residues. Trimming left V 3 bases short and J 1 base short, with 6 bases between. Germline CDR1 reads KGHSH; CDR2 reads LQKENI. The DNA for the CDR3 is TGTGCCAGCTCACCCGTCAGGAACACTGAAGCTTTCTTT. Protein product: CASSPVRNTEAFF. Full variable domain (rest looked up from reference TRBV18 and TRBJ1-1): NAGVMQNPRHLVRRRGQEARLRCSPMKGHSHVYWYRQLPEEGLKFMVYLQKENIIDESGMPKERFSAEFPKEGPSILRIQQVVRGDSAAYFCASSPVRNTEAFFGQGTRLTVV.

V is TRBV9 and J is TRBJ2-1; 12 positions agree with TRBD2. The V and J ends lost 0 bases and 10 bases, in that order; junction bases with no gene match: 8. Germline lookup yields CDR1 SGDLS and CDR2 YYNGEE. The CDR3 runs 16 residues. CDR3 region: CASSVVVEGTSGEQFF. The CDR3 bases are TGTGCCAGCAGCGTAGTAGTTGAGGGGACTAGCGGGGAGCAGTTCTTC.

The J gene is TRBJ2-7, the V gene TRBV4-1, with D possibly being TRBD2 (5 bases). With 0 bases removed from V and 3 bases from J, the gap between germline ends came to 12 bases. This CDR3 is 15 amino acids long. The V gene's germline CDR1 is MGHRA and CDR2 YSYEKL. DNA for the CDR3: TGCGCCAGCAGCCAAGATCCGAGTAGCGACTACGAGCAGTACTTC. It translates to CASSQDPSSDYEQYF.

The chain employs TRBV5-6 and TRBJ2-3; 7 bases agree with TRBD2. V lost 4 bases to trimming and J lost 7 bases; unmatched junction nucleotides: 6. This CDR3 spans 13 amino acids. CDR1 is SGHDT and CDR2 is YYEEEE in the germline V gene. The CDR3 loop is CASSLPTSNTQYF. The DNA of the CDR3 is TGTGCCAGCAGCCTCCCGACTAGCAATACGCAGTATTTT.

The CDR3 region has the DNA TGCAGCGTTGAGAGACTAGCGGGCGTTACCGGGGAGCTGTTTTTT. Protein: CSVERLAGVTGELFF. The chain is built from TRBV29-1 and TRBJ2-2; 10 bases map to TRBD2. The trim removed 3 bases at V and 5 bases at J, leaving 6 bases unmatched. CDR3 size: 15 residues. Looked up from germline, CDR1 is SQVTM and CDR2 is ANQGSEA.

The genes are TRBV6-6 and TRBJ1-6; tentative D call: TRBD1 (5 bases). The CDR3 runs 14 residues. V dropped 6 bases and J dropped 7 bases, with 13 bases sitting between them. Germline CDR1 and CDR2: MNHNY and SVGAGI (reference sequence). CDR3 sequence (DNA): TGTGCCAGCAGGGACGCAGGGATAAATTCACCCCTCCACTTT. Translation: CASRDAGINSPLHF.

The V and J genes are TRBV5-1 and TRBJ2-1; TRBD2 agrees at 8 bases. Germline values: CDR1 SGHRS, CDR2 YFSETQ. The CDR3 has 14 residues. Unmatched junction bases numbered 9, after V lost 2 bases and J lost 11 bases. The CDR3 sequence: CASSFTSGAPQQFF. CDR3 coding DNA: TGCGCCAGCAGCTTTACTAGCGGTGCCCCTCAGCAGTTCTTC. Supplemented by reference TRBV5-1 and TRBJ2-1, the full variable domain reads KAGVTQTPRYLIKTRGQQVTLSCSPISGHRSVSWYQQTPGQGLQFLFEYFSETQRNKGNFPGRFSGRQFSNSRSEMNVSTLELGDSALYLCASSFTSGAPQQFFGPGTRLTVL.

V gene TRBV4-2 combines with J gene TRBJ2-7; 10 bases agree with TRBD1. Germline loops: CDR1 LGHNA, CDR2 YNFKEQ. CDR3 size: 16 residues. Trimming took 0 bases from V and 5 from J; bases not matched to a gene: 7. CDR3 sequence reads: CASSQDLDRGFHEQYF. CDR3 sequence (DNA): TGTGCCAGCAGCCAAGATCTGGACAGGGGGTTCCACGAGCAGTACTTC.

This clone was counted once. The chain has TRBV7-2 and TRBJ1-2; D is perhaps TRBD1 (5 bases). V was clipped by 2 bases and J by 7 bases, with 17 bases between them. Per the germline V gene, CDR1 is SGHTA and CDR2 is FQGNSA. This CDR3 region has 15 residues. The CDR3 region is CASSLSGARTGGYTF. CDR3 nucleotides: TGTGCCAGCAGCTTAAGCGGGGCCAGGACTGGTGGCTACACCTTC.

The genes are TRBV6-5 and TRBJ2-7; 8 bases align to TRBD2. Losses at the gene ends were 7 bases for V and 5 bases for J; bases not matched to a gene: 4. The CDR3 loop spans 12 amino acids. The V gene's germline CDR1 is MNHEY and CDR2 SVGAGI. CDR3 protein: CASTSGSNEQYF. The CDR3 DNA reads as TGTGCCAGCACCAGCGGGAGTAACGAGCAGTACTTC.